The 5 T cell receptor beta chains listed next were all sequenced from one sample in a study of Graves' ophthalmopathy and Graves' hyperthyroidism. RNA transcripts served as template for amplifying TCR beta CDR3 sequences. In the first round, RT-PCR was carried out with HTBI primers, and a multiplex PCR formed the second round. MiXCR, run by TCRdb on the multiplex PCR reads, gives a single entry per CDR3 protein. The table includes about 380,000 distinct CDR3 sequences, about 16% detected once. Sequenced material: peripheral blood. The receptors shown here come from a woman in her late teens or twenties with stable Graves' hyperthyroidism.

This clonotype was counted a few times. The junction departs from germline at one end; a sequencing error may be responsible. The V gene is TRBV5-1, the J gene TRBJ2-4, with a weak D call TRBD1 (6 bases). The CDR3 loop spans 16 amino acids. The germline V gene has CDR1 SGHRS and CDR2 YFSETQ. The CDR3 protein is CASSLEGWGTKDIKYF. CDR3 nucleotide sequence: TGCGCCAGCAGCTTGGAAGGTTGGGGGACAAAGGACATTAAGTACTTC.

Details on this clonotype: This may be a read error: a much more frequent sequence differs by one nucleotide. The conserved phenylalanine or tryptophan is not found at the CDR3 terminus, so this likely reflects a read error. J is TRBJ1-1 and V is TRBV19; D not certain. Germline loops: CDR1 LNHDA, CDR2 SQIVND (reference sequence). Trimming removed 2 bases from V and 6 bases from J, with 7 bases in between. The CDR3 consists of 12 residues. DNA for the CDR3: TGTGCCAGTAGTATATTAGGCTCTGAAGCTTTCTTG. This translates into CASSILGSEAFL.

In DNA, the CDR3 is TGTGCCAGCAGATCTGACAGACCGAACACCGGGGAGCTGTTTTTT. This encodes CASRSDRPNTGELFF. This chain links TRBV6-1 with TRBJ2-2; a possible D gene is TRBD1 (5 bases). Trimming stripped 6 bases from V and 0 bases from J, with 11 bases between. Germline V gene sequence: CDR1 MNHNS, CDR2 SASEGT. The CDR3 is 15 residues long.

CDR3 sequence: CASSFTSGGSLYEQYF. CDR3 sequence (DNA): TGTGCCAGCAGCTTCACTAGCGGGGGATCTTTATACGAGCAGTACTTC. V gene TRBV13 combines with J gene TRBJ2-7; 11 nucleotides line up with TRBD2. Germline CDR1 and CDR2: PRHDT and FYEKMQ (reference sequence). This CDR3 is 16 amino acids long. After removal of 3 bases from V and 4 bases from J, the junction contained 8 bases not matched to a gene.

This clonotype was recorded many times. This rearrangement joins TRBV20-1 to TRBJ1-5; the D gene is possibly TRBD1 (6 bases). Per germline, CDR1 DFQATT and CDR2 SNEGSKA (reference sequence). V lost 0 bases and J 2 bases, leaving 8 bases between the germline ends. There are 14 residues in the CDR3. CDR3 region: CSARDSGGNQPQHF. CDR3 in DNA: TGCAGTGCTAGAGATTCAGGGGGCAATCAGCCCCAGCATTTT.